This T cell receptor beta chain was captured in a study of T cells in Graves' hyperthyroidism and ophthalmopathy. Looking at the study overall: Peripheral blood was secured at the point of initial diagnosis, before any treatment.

Study observations and caveats: Most thyroid clonotypes expanded above 0.001 were also detected in blood.

Comments on this clonotype: Its antigen remains unknown. No conserved phenylalanine or tryptophan ends this CDR3, so it is likely a read error.

Each patient was aged 18 to 65 and had newly diagnosed hyperthyroidism of under 2 months' duration. Investigators excluded patients with uncontrolled infection, other autoimmune disease, pregnancy or lactation. RNA transcripts gave rise to amplified TCR beta CDR3 regions. In the first-round RT-PCR of the TCR CDR3, the HTBI primer set was used. TCRdb called the multiplex PCR reads again in MiXCR, with one record for every CDR3 protein. The repertoire consists of some 600,000 distinct CDR3 sequences, with roughly 14% occurring once and the leading ten covering 5.8%. V trimming: 1 base; J trimming: 3 bases; junction bases outside the gene matches: 12. The germline gives CDR1 LGHDT, CDR2 YNNKEL (reference sequence). The CDR3 is 18 residues long.

This chain uses TRBV3-1 with TRBJ2-1; 7 bases are shared with TRBD2. The receptor was isolated from a woman in her 30s with Graves' hyperthyroidism that later progressed to Graves' ophthalmopathy. Sequenced material: blood. CDR3 bases: TGTGCCAGCAGCCAAGGGTTCCTTGCGGGGGAGGGCTACAATGAGCAGTTCTCC. Amino acids: CASSQGFLAGEGYNEQFS.